This TCR beta chain was found in a study of Graves' ophthalmopathy and Graves' hyperthyroidism. Overall study: Untreated patients at initial diagnosis provided peripheral blood. General study findings and limits: Also, most clonotypes expanded in the thyroid above 0.001 frequency appeared in blood.

With V trimmed by 0 bases and J by 7 bases, 15 bases remained unmatched. CDR1 and CDR2 (germline): SGDLS, YYNGEE. The CDR3 consists of 18 residues. This clonotype was observed a few times. Its target is not known. Exclusion criteria comprised other autoimmune diseases, uncontrolled infections, pregnancy or lactation in patients. Transcripts of RNA were the source for amplifying TCR beta CDR3 regions. After a first-round RT-PCR with HTBI primers, a second-round multiplex PCR was run. TCRdb analysed the multiplex PCR reads with MiXCR anew, one entry per CDR3 protein. The table shows 650,000 to 800,000 distinct CDR3 sequences, with 35% to 50% occurring only once.

The chain has TRBV9 and TRBJ2-7, with 11 bases matching TRBD2. Sample: peripheral blood. The sequence came from an adult man with Graves' ophthalmopathy. CDR3 coding DNA: TGTGCCAGCAGCGTAGGCGTAGCGGGAGGGCCAAATAAAGGGGAGCAGTACTTC. It specifies CASSVGVAGGPNKGEQYF.